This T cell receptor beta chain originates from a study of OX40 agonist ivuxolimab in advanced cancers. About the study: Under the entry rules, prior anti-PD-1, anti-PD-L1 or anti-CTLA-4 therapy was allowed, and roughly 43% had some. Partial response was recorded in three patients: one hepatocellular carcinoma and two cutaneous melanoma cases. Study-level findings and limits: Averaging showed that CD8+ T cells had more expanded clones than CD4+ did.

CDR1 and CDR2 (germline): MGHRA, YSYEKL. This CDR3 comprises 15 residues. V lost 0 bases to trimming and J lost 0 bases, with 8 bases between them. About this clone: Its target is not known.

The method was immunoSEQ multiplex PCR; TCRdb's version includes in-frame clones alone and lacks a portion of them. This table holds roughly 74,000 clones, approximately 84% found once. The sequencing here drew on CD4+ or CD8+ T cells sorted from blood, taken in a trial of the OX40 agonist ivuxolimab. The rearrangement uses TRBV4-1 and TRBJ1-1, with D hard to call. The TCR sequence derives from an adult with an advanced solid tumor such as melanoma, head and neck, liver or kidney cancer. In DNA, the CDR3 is TGCGCCAGCAGCCAAGATGGGATGATGAACACTGAAGCTTTCTTT. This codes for CASSQDGMMNTEAFF.